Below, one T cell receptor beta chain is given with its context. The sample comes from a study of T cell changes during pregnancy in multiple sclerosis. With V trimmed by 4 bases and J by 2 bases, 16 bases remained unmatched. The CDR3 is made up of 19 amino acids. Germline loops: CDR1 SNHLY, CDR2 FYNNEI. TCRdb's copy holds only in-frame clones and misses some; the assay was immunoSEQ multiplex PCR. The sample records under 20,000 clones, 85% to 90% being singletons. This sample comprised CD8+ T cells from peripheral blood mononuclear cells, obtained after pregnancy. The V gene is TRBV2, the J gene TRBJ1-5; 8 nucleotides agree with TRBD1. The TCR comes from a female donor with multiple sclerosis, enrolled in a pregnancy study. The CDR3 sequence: CASSGPLGQGEKGNQPQHF. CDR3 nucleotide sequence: TGTGCCAGCAGTGGACCCCTTGGACAGGGCGAAAAAGGCAATCAGCCCCAGCATTTT.